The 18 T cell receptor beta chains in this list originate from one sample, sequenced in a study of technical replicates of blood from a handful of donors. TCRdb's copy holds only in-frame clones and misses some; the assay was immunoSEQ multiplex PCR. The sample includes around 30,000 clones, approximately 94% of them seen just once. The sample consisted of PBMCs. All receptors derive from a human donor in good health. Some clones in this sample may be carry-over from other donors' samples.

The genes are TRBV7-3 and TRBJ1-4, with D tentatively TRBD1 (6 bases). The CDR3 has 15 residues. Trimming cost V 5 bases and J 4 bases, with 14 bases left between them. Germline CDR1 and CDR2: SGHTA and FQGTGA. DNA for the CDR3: TGTGCCAGCAGCCCAACAGGGTCGGGTAATGAAAAACTGTTTTTT. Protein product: CASSPTGSGNEKLFF.

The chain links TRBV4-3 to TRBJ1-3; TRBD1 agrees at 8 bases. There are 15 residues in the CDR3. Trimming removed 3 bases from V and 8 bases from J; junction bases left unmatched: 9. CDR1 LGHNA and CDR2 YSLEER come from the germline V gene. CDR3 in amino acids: CASSQDREGLDTIYF. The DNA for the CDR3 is TGCGCCAGCAGCCAGGACAGGGAGGGGTTGGACACCATATATTTT.

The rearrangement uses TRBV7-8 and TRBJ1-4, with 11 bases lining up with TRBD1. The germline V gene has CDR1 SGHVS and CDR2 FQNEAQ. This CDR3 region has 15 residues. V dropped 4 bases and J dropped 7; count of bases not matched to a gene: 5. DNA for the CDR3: TGTGCCAGCAGCTACGGGACAGGGGGGAGTGAAAAACTGTTTTTT. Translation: CASSYGTGGSEKLFF. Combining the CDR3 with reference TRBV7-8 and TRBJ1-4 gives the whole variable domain GAGVSQSPRYKVAKRGQDVALRCDPISGHVSLFWYQQALGQGPEFLTYFQNEAQLDKSGLPSDRFFAERPEGSVSTLKIQRTQQEDSAVYLCASSYGTGGSEKLFFGSGTQLSVL.

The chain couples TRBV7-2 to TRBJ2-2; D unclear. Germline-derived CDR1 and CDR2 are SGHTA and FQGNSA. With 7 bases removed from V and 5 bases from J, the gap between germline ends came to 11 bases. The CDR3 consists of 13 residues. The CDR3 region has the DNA TGTGCCAGCACCGAACTTAAGACCGGGGAGCTGTTTTTT. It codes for CASTELKTGELFF.

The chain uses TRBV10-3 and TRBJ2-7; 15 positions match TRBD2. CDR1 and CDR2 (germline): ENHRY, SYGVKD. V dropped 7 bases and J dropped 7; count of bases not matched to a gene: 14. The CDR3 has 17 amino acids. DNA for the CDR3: TGTGCCATCATGGGGACTAGCGGGAGGCGACCTCCTGGGGAGCAGTACTTC. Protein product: CAIMGTSGRRPPGEQYF.

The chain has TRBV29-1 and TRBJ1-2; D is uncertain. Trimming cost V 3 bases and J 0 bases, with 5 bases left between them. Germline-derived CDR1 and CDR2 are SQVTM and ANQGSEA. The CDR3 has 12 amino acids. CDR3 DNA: TGCAGCGTTGACAGAACTAACTATGGCTACACCTTC. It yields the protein CSVDRTNYGYTF. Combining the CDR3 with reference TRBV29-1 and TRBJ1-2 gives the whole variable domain SAVISQKPSRDICQRGTSLTIQCQVDSQVTMMFWYRQQPGQSLTLIATANQGSEATYESGFVIDKFPISRPNLTFSTLTVSNMSPEDSSIYLCSVDRTNYGYTFGSGTRLTVV.

The CDR3 is CASSLGNLGAPYF. In DNA, the CDR3 is TGTGCCAGCAGCTTAGGCAATTTAGGGGCGCCGTACTTC. The chain employs TRBV7-2 and TRBJ2-7, with D perhaps matching TRBD1 (5 bases). Germline CDR1 and CDR2: SGHTA and FQGNSA. Trimming stripped 1 base from V and 12 bases from J, with 16 bases between. There are 13 residues in the CDR3. Full variable domain (rest looked up from reference TRBV7-2 and TRBJ2-7): GAGVSQSPSNKVTEKGKDVELRCDPISGHTALYWYRQSLGQGLEFLIYFQGNSAPDKSGLPSDRFSAERTGGSVSTLTIQRTQQEDSAVYLCASSLGNLGAPYFGPGTRLTVT.

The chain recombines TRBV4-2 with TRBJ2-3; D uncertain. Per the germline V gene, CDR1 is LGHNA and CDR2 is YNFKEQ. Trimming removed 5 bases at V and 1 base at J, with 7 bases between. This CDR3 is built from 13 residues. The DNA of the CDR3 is TGTGCCAGCAGCTCCCCGGGCACAGATACGCAGTATTTT. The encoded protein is CASSSPGTDTQYF.

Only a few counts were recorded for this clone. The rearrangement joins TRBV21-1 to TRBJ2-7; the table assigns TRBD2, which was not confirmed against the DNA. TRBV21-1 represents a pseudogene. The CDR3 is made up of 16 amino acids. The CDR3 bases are TGTGCCAGCAGCAACTCTAGCGGGAGTGGATTGGACGAGCAGTACTTC. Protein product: CASSNSSGSGLDEQYF.

CDR3 in DNA: TGTGCCAGAAGCCTACCCCCCCCCACAGATACGCAGTATTTT. This gives the protein CARSLPPPTDTQYF. V is TRBV5-3 and J is TRBJ2-3; unclear D gene. TRBV5-3 is sorted into the ORF group, with uncertain function. The V end was cut by 4 bases, the J end by 2 bases, with 11 bases between. This CDR3 contains 14 residues.

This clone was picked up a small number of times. The CDR3 loop is CASSPSRTSGETQYF. CDR3 sequence (DNA): TGTGCCAGCAGTCCTTCTAGGACTAGTGGAGAGACCCAGTACTTC. The V call is TRBV6-5, the J call TRBJ2-5, with 7 nucleotides matching TRBD2. The V and J ends lost 5 bases and 4 bases, in that order; junction bases with no gene match: 10. Germline V gene data show CDR1 as MNHEY and CDR2 as SVGAGI. This CDR3 is 15 amino acids long.

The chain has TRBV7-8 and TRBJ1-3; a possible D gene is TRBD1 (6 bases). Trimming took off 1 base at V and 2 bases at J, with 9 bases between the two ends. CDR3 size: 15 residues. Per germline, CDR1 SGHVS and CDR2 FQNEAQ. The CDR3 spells CASSLVRTAGNTIYF. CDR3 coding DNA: TGTGCCAGCAGCTTAGTTAGGACAGCTGGAAACACCATATATTTT.

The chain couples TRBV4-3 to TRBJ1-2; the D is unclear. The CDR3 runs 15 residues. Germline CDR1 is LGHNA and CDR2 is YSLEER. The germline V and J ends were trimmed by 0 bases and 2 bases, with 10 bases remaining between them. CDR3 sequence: CASSQDFPGNYGYTF. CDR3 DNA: TGCGCCAGCAGCCAAGATTTTCCGGGGAACTATGGCTACACCTTC.

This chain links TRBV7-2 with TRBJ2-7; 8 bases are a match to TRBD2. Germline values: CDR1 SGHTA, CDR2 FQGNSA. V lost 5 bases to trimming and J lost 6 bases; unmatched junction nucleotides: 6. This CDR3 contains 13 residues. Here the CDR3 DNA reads TGTGCCAGCAGCCCTGAAAGCGGGGGCGAGCAGTACTTC. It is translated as CASSPESGGEQYF.

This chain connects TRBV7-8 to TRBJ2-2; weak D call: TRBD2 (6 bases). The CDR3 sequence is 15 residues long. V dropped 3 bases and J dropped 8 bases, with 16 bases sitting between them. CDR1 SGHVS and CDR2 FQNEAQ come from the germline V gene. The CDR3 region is CASSFWGVAAGELFF. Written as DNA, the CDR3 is TGTGCCAGCAGCTTTTGGGGGGTTGCGGCTGGGGAGCTGTTTTTT.

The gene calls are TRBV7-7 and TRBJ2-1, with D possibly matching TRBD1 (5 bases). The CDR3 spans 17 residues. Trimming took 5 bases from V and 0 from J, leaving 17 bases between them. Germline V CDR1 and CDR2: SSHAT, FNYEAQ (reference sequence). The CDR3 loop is CASSQSDTPSSYNEQFF. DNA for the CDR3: TGTGCCAGCAGCCAATCGGACACGCCAAGCTCCTACAATGAGCAGTTCTTC.

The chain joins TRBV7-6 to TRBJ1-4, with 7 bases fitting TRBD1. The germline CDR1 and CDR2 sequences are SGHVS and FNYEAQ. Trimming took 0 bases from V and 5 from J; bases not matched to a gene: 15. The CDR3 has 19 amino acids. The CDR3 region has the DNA TGTGCCAGCAGCTTAGCACCCGGGACAGTAACCTCGGGGAATGAAAAACTGTTTTTT. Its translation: CASSLAPGTVTSGNEKLFF.

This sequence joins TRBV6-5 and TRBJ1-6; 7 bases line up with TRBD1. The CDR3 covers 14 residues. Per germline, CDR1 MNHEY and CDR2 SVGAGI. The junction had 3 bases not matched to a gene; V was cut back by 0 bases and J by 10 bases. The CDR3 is CASSYSTGKSPLHF. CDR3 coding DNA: TGTGCCAGCAGTTACTCGACAGGGAAGTCACCCCTCCACTTT.